These 10 T cell receptor beta chains were all obtained from the same sample, sequenced in a study of spatial heterogeneity in lung cancer. These receptors' antigens are unknown. The time point is: sample taken at primary tumor resection. TCRdb called the 5' RACE reads again in MiXCR, with one record for every CDR3 protein. The sample yields under 15,000 distinct CDR3 sequences, roughly 6% seen once. Study-wide points: Counts of expanded intratumoral alpha and beta TCRs tracked tumor mutation counts.

The sequences come from lung tumor tissue, collected at surgery. Source of these receptors: a female donor with early-stage non-small cell lung cancer.

Many counts were recorded for this clonotype. This beta chain appears as a stray read in a library generated for alpha chains; its size is not informative. This chain uses TRBV7-8 with TRBJ2-1; no firm D call. The V gene lost 5 bases and the J gene lost 4 bases, with 9 bases spanning the gap. CDR1 and CDR2 from the germline V gene are SGHVS and FQNEAQ. The CDR3 has 13 residues. CDR3 DNA: TGTGCCAGCAGCCATGGCGTGTACAATGAGCAGTTCTTC. This gives the protein CASSHGVYNEQFF.

This clonotype was recorded many times. The library was designed around alpha chains, so this beta chain is a stray read whose abundance carries little weight. The CDR3 DNA reads TGTGCCAGCCTCTCTGACATAGCCTACGAGCAGTACTTC. It is translated as CASLSDIAYEQYF. The chain couples TRBV6-2 or TRBV6-3 to TRBJ2-7, with D hard to call. CDR1 is MNHEY, CDR2 SVGEGT, per germline. The V end was cut by 8 bases, the J end by 2 bases, with 13 bases between. CDR3 length: 13 amino acids.

The table lists this clonotype with many counts. Since the library was made to target alpha chains, this beta chain is a stray read and its abundance is not meaningful. V gene TRBV29-1 combines with J gene TRBJ2-1; the match to TRBD2 covers 9 bases. Germline CDR1 reads SQVTM; CDR2 reads ANQGSEA. J gave up 8 bases and V 8 bases, and 10 bases lay outside the gene matches. This CDR3 comprises 13 residues. The CDR3 loop is CSLGAGGPYEQFF. Written as DNA, the CDR3 is TGCAGCCTGGGGGCGGGGGGGCCCTATGAGCAGTTCTTC.

This clonotype was observed at least ten times. This beta chain is a stray sequence in a library constructed for alpha chains; its clone size is not meaningful. The chain carries TRBV7-2 and TRBJ1-1; 8 nucleotides align to TRBD1. The CDR3 runs to 17 residues. CDR1 and CDR2 (germline): SGHTA, FQGNSA. V shed 4 bases and J 1 base; nucleotides not matched to a gene: 11. In nucleotides, the CDR3 is TGTGCCAGCAGCTCCCCCGCAGGGGGCGGATGGAACACTGAAGCTTTCTTT. As protein: CASSSPAGGGWNTEAFF.

Concerning this clonotype itself: Being off target in a library aimed at alpha chains, this beta chain has a size of little meaning. This chain links TRBV19 with TRBJ2-7; no clear D. This CDR3 is built from 16 residues. Trimming removed 1 base at V and 2 bases at J, with 15 bases between. The germline CDR1 and CDR2 sequences are LNHDA and SQIVND (reference sequence). This CDR3 is CASSIVRSSHPYEQYF. CDR3 in DNA: TGTGCCAGTAGTATAGTAAGATCCTCCCATCCCTACGAGCAGTACTTC.

This clonotype showed up many times. This beta chain is a stray sequence in a library constructed for alpha chains; its clone size is not meaningful. This sequence joins TRBV7-9 and TRBJ2-2; D unclear. The germline V gene has CDR1 SEHNR and CDR2 FQNEAQ (reference sequence). Trimming left V 5 bases short and J 0 bases short, with 16 bases between. The length of the CDR3 is 17 residues. The CDR3 region is CASSHPRLDANTGELFF. The CDR3 DNA reads as TGTGCCAGCAGCCACCCACGACTGGACGCGAACACCGGGGAGCTGTTTTTT.

This clonotype has at least ten counts. With the library built for alpha chains, this beta chain is off target and its frequency is not meaningful. The chain joins TRBV20-1 to TRBJ1-2; TRBD1 matches at 7 bases. Germline V gene lookup returns CDR1 DFQATT and CDR2 SNEGSKA (reference sequence). The CDR3 has 15 amino acids. V lost 0 bases and J lost 1; bases outside the gene matches: 5. Written as DNA, the CDR3 is TGCAGTGCTAGAGATTGGGGACAGTTTAACTATGGCTACACCTTC. Protein product: CSARDWGQFNYGYTF.

This clonotype was detected many times. Because this beta chain is a stray read in a library intended to capture alpha chains, its abundance should not be given much weight. The chain employs TRBV7-9 and TRBJ2-7; 9 bases line up with TRBD1. This CDR3 contains 15 residues. The V and J ends lost 5 bases and 2 bases, in that order; junction bases with no gene match: 7. Germline V gives CDR1 SEHNR, CDR2 FQNEAQ (reference sequence). CDR3 nucleotide sequence: TGTGCCAGCAGCATCGCGGGGGACAGGGCCTACGAGCAGTACTTC. This translates into CASSIAGDRAYEQYF. Full variable domain (rest looked up from reference TRBV7-9 and TRBJ2-7): DTGVSQNPRHKITKRGQNVTFRCDPISEHNRLYWYRQTLGQGPEFLTYFQNEAQLEKSRLLSDRFSAERPKGSFSTLEIQRTEQGDSAMYLCASSIAGDRAYEQYFGPGTRLTVT.

This clonotype was seen at least ten times. The library was prepared for alpha chains; this beta chain is a stray read, so its frequency means little. The V call is TRBV2, the J call TRBJ1-2; unclear D gene. V gave up 7 bases and J gave up 2 bases, with 14 bases separating them. The CDR3 has 14 residues. CDR1 and CDR2 (germline): SNHLY, FYNNEI. CDR3 region: CASTKERGNYGYTF. The DNA for the CDR3 is TGTGCCAGCACGAAGGAGAGAGGCAACTATGGCTACACCTTC.

This clonotype was observed many times. The library was built for alpha chains, so this beta chain is an off-target read and its size means little. The chain has TRBV7-2 and TRBJ2-7; D not resolved. Germline CDR1 SGHTA, CDR2 FQGNSA. Trimming stripped 4 bases from V and 9 bases from J, with 10 bases between. CDR3 length: 11 amino acids. The CDR3 nucleotides are TGTGCCAGCAGCTCCCGGGCTGGGCAGTACTTC. Residues: CASSSRAGQYF.